The rows below give T cell receptor beta chains drawn from one sample of a study of T cell changes during pregnancy in multiple sclerosis. Profiling relied on immunoSEQ multiplex PCR, and the TCRdb table lists in-frame clones only, not all of them. This sample yields 30,000 to 45,000 clones, of which 85% to 95% are seen a single time; around 1.3% belongs to the top ten. The sample comprised PBMCs (not recorded whether the cells were cultured). The receptors originated from a female donor with multiple sclerosis, enrolled in a pregnancy study. Each CDR3 is given with its conserved first and last residue. The D gene is left open where the match is weak. Expanded clones get a size class; other rows say once, few or many, or leave the size out.

D	size	V	J	DNA	CDR3
NA	NA	TRBV7-3	TRBJ2-1	TGTGCCAGCAGCTTTGATTTGGGACAAGAGCAGTTCTTC	CASSFDLGQEQFF
NA	NA	TRBV5-1	TRBJ2-1	TGCGCCAGCAGCTTACGGGGGGCGGGAGAGTACAATGAGCAGTTCTTC	CASSLRGAGEYNEQFF
TRBD1	NA	TRBV6-4	TRBJ2-1	TGTGCCAGCAGAGCGGACAGGGGGCGATTTGAGCAGTTCTTC	CASRADRGRFEQFF
NA	NA	TRBV11-2	TRBJ2-5	TGTGCCAGCAGCCACGGGGAGGAACTAGGTGAAACCCAGTACTTC	CASSHGEELGETQYF
NA	NA	TRBV6-5	TRBJ2-3	TGTGCCAGCGATCAGCCAGCCCGAACCACAGATACGCAGTATTTT	CASDQPARTTDTQYF
NA	NA	TRBV23-1	TRBJ2-2	TGCGCCAGCAGTCAATCTAGGTCCGAGAACACCGGGGAGCTGTTTTTT	CASSQSRSENTGELFF
TRBD2	NA	TRBV7-9	TRBJ2-5	TGTGCCAGCAGCCCGACTAGCGGCGGAGAGACCCAGTACTTC	CASSPTSGGETQYF
NA	NA	TRBV18	TRBJ2-1	TGTGCCAGCTCACTAACTACACTAAACAATGAGCAGTTCTTC	CASSLTTLNNEQFF
NA	NA	TRBV6-1	TRBJ1-3	TGTGCCAGCAGGATCGGAAACACCATATATTTT	CASRIGNTIYF
TRBD1	NA	TRBV18	TRBJ1-3	TGTGCCAGCTCAATGGGACAGGCATTCTCTGGAAACACCATATATTTT	CASSMGQAFSGNTIYF
NA	NA	TRBV14	TRBJ1-1	TGTGCCAGCAGCCAAGATGAAGGTGTTCGAAACGGCGCTTTCTTT	CASSQDEGVRNGAFF
NA	NA	TRBV18	TRBJ1-5	TGTGCCAGCTCACCCTATAGTCGAGGAGGGGGGAGCAATCAGCCCCAGCATTTT	CASSPYSRGGGSNQPQHF
NA	NA	TRBV29-1	TRBJ1-2	TGCAGCGTCGCCCGGGAGGGTGGCTACACCTTC	CSVAREGGYTF
NA	NA	TRBV6-4	TRBJ2-1	TGTGCCAGCAGTGCCCTGGGGGGAGCAGGTGGCAATGAGCAGTTCTTC	CASSALGGAGGNEQFF
TRBD2	NA	TRBV12-5	TRBJ2-7	TGTGCTAGTAGGTCGGCGGGAGGTGGCGAGCAGTACTTC	CASRSAGGGEQYF
NA	NA	TRBV9	TRBJ1-1	TGTGCCAGCAGCGGCACGAGGGGACTGGCTGAAGCTTTCTTT	CASSGTRGLAEAFF
NA	NA	TRBV5-4	TRBJ1-3	TGTGCCAGCAGCTTGGATTCTGGAAACACCATATATTTT	CASSLDSGNTIYF
NA	NA	TRBV19	TRBJ1-2	TGTGCCAGTAGTGCTTGGGACGGGGACTATGGCTACACCTTC	CASSAWDGDYGYTF
NA	NA	TRBV29-1	TRBJ2-7	TGCAGCGTTGAAGCTGTTGGGGATCGTGCCTACGAGCAGTACTTC	CSVEAVGDRAYEQYF
TRBD2	once	TRBV27	TRBJ2-1	TGTGCCAGCAGTTTTAGCGGGAGTGGGAATGAGCAGTTCTTC	CASSFSGSGNEQFF
NA	NA	TRBV7-3	TRBJ2-6	TGTGCCAGCAGCTTAACTCTTATCGGGGCAACTGGGGCCAACGTCCTGACTTTC	CASSLTLIGATGANVLTF
NA	NA	TRBV6-6	TRBJ2-7	TGTGCCAGCAGTTACTCGCGCGGGTACGAGCAGTACTTC	CASSYSRGYEQYF
NA	NA	TRBV29-1	TRBJ2-3	TGCAGCGTCAAGGACGGGGCCCCAGATACGCAGTATTTT	CSVKDGAPDTQYF
TRBD1	NA	TRBV5-6	TRBJ1-1	TGTGCCAGCAGCCCCGGGACAGGACTTATAACTGAAGCTTTCTTT	CASSPGTGLITEAFF
TRBD1	NA	TRBV25-1	TRBJ1-2	TGTGCCAGCAGTGAATCCTGGACAGGTGATTATGGCTACACCTTC	CASSESWTGDYGYTF
NA	NA	TRBV7-9	TRBJ2-7	TGTGCCAGCAGCGCAGAGTACGAGCAGTACTTC	CASSAEYEQYF
NA	NA	TRBV9	TRBJ1-5	TGTGCCAGCAGCGTAGGACCTACAAATCAGCCCCAGCATTTT	CASSVGPTNQPQHF
TRBD2	NA	TRBV19	TRBJ2-3	TGTGCCAGTAGTATTGGACCCGGGGGGACGCAGTATTTT	CASSIGPGGTQYF
TRBD1	NA	TRBV10-3	TRBJ1-5	TGTGCCATCAGTGAAGACAGGGATCAGCCCCAGCATTTT	CAISEDRDQPQHF
NA	NA	TRBV6-5	TRBJ2-7	TGTGCCAGCAGTGAGGACAGATACTCCTACGAGCAGTACTTC	CASSEDRYSYEQYF
NA	NA	TRBV11-2	TRBJ2-5	TGTGCCAGCAAGAGGCAGGGGGGGCAAGAGACCCAGTACTTC	CASKRQGGQETQYF